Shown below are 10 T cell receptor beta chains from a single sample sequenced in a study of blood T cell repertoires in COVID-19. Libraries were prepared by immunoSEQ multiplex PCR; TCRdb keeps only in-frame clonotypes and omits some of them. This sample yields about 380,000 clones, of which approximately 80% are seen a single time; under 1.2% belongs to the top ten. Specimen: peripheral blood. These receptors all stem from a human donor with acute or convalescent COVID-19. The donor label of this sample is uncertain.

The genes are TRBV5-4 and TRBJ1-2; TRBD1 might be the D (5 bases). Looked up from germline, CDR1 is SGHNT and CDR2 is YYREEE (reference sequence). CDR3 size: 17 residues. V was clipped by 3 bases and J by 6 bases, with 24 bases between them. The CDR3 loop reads CASSSERRNGLGDGYTF. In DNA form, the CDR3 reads TGTGCCAGCAGCTCGGAACGCCGAAATGGCCTAGGGGATGGCTACACCTTC.

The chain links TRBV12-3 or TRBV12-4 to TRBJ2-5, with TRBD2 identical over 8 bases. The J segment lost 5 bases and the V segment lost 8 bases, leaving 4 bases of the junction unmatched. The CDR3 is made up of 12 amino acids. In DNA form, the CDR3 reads TGTGCCAGCTCCCCGGGGGGGGAGACCCAGTACTTC. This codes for CASSPGGETQYF.

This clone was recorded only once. The CDR3 region is CASGPYTEAFF. CDR3 coding DNA: TGTGCCAGCGGCCCCTACACTGAAGCTTTCTTT. The rearrangement uses TRBV3-1 (or the pseudogene TRBV3-2) and TRBJ1-1, with unresolved D. The CDR3 consists of 11 residues. Germline-derived CDR1 and CDR2 are LGHDT and YNNKEL (reference sequence). The V end lost 8 bases, the J end lost 3 bases, and 7 bases lay between the germline ends.

The DNA for the CDR3 is TGTGCCAGTATAGGGAGGGGCGGACCTCCCTCCTACAATGAGCAGTTCTTC. It specifies CASIGRGGPPSYNEQFF. V is TRBV19 and J is TRBJ2-1; TRBD2 agrees at 7 bases. Germline CDR1 is LNHDA and CDR2 is SQIVND (reference sequence). This CDR3 region has 17 residues. J gave up 0 bases and V 7 bases, and 12 bases lay outside the gene matches.

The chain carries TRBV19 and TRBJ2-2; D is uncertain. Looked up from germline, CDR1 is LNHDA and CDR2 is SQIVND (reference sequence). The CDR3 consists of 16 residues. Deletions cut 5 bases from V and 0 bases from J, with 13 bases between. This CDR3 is CASSAPEHANTGELFF. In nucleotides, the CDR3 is TGTGCCAGTAGTGCACCCGAGCACGCGAACACCGGGGAGCTGTTTTTT.

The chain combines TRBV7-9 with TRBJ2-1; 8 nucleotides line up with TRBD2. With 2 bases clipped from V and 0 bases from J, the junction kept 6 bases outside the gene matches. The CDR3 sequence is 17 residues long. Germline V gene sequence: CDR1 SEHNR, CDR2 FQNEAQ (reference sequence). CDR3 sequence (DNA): TGTGCCAGCAGCTTACCCACTAGCGGAACCTCCTACAATGAGCAGTTCTTC. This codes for CASSLPTSGTSYNEQFF.

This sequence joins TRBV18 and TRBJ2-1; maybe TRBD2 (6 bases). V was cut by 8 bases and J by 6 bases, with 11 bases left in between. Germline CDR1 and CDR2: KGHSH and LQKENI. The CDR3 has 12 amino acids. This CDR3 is CASRSGPNEQFF. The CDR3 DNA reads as TGTGCCAGCCGTAGCGGACCCAATGAGCAGTTCTTC. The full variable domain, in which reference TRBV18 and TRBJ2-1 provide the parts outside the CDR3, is NAGVMQNPRHLVRRRGQEARLRCSPMKGHSHVYWYRQLPEEGLKFMVYLQKENIIDESGMPKERFSAEFPKEGPSILRIQQVVRGDSAAYFCASRSGPNEQFFGPGTRLTVL.

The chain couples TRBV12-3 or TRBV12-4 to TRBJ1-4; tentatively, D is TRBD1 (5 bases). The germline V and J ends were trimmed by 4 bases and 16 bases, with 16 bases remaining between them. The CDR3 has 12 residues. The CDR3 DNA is TGTGCCAGCAGTTGGACCGCAGGGTCCCAGTTTTTT. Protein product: CASSWTAGSQFF.

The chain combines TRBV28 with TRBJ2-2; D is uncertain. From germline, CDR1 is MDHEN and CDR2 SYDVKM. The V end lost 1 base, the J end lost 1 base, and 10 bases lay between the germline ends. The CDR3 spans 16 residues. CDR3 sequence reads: CASSLFGRGNTGELFF. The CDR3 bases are TGTGCCAGCAGTTTATTTGGCCGAGGGAACACCGGGGAGCTGTTTTTT. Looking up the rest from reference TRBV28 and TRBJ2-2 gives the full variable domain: DVKVTQSSRYLVKRTGEKVFLECVQDMDHENMFWYRQDPGLGLRLIYFSYDVKMKEKGDIPEGYSVSREKKERFSLILESASTNQTSMYLCASSLFGRGNTGELFFGEGSRLTVL.

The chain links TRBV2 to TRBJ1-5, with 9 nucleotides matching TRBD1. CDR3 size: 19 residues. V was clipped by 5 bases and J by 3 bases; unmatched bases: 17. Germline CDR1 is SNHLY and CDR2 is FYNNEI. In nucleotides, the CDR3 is TGTGCCAGCAGTTGGAGGGACAGGGAGGATGCGTATGACAATCAGCCCCAGCATTTT. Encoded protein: CASSWRDREDAYDNQPQHF.